This T cell receptor (beta chain) was documented in a study of cytomegalovirus exposure and HLA in healthy donors. Findings and limits, study-wide: The listing of 150 to 200 TCR beta chains classed them as cytomegalovirus-associated.

Comments on this clone: Its antigen is unknown.

Use of 60 Vbeta and 13 Jbeta primers characterized the PCR. Sequenced by immunoSEQ multiplex PCR; TCRdb stores in-frame clones only, minus some. The repertoire consists of some 180,000 clones, with just over 75% occurring once and the leading ten covering about 1.9%. The V gene lost 3 bases and the J gene lost 3 bases, with 9 bases spanning the gap. Germline CDR1 reads MNHEY; CDR2 reads SVGAGI. The CDR3 covers 14 residues. The specimen sequenced was PBMCs. The receptor's source is a young man in good health and CMV-seronegative. This chain connects TRBV6-5 to TRBJ1-5, with a tentative D call TRBD1 (5 bases). The CDR3 DNA reads as TGTGCCAGCAGTTATTCGACAGACAATCAGCCCCAGCATTTT. It codes for CASSYSTDNQPQHF.